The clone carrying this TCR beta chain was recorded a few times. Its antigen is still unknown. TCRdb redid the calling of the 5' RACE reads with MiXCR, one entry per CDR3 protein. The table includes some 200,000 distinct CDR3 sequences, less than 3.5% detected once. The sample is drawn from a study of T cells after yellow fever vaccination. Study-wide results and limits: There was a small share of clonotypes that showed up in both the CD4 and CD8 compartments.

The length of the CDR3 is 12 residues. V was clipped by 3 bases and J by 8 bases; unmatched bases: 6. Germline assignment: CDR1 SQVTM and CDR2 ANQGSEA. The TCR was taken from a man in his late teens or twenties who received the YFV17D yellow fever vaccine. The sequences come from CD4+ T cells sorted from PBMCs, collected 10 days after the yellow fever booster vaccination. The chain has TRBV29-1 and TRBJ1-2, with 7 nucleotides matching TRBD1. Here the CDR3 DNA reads TGCAGCGTTGACAGGGGGGTAGGGGGCTACACCTTC. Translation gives CSVDRGVGGYTF.